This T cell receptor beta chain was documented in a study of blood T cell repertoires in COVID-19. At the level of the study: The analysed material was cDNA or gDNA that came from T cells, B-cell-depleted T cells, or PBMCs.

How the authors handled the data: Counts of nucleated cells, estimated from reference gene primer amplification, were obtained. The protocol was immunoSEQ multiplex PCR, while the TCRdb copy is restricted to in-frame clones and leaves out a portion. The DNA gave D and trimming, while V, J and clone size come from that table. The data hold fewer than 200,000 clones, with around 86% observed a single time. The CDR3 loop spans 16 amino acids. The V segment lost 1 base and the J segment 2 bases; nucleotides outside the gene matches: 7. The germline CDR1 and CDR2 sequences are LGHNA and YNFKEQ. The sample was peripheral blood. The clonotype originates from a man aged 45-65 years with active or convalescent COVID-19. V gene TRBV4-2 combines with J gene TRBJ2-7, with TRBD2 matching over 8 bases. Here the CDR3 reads CASSQGTGGGTYEQYF. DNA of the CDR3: TGTGCCAGCAGCCAAGGGACGGGAGGGGGAACCTACGAGCAGTACTTC.